The rows below give T cell receptor beta chains drawn from one sample of a study of PD-L1 blockade in urothelial cancer. Sequenced by immunoSEQ multiplex PCR; TCRdb stores in-frame clones only, minus some. The sample has some 120,000 clones; around 89% are singletons. Sample: PBMCs, taken around atezolizumab (anti-PD-L1) treatment. The receptors were gathered from a man in his sixties with urothelial cancer. The CDR3 runs from the conserved cysteine through the conserved F or W. A D gene is named only where the DNA matches it firmly. Rows give clone size only sometimes, using once, few, many, or a class for an expanded clone.

TRBJ2-3 | - | - | TRBV5-8 | TGTGCCAGCAGTTACCGGAGGTTGAGCACAGATACGCAGTATTTT | CASSYRRLSTDTQYF
TRBJ1-1 | TRBD1 | - | TRBV28 | TGTGCCAGCATTTCGGGACAGGGGTTTGAAGCTTTCTTT | CASISGQGFEAFF
TRBJ2-1 | - | - | TRBV7-3 | TGTGCCAGCAGCCAAACCTCTAGGAATGAGCAGTTCTTC | CASSQTSRNEQFF
TRBJ2-1 | - | - | TRBV11-2 | TGTGCCAGCAGCATCGGGGTATGGAGGCGGCACGACAATGAGCAGTTCTTC | CASSIGVWRRHDNEQFF
TRBJ2-5 | TRBD2 | few | TRBV7-6 | TGTGCCAGCAGCCGGGGGGAGGAGGAGACCCAGTACTTC | CASSRGEEETQYF
TRBJ2-5 | TRBD1 | - | TRBV10-1 | TGCGCCAGCAGTGCAGACAGGGTGGGACAAGAGACCCAGTACTTC | CASSADRVGQETQYF
TRBJ2-6 | TRBD1 | - | TRBV2 | TGTGCCAGCAACCCGAGGCAGGGGGCATTAGGGGCCAACGTCCTGACTTTC | CASNPRQGALGANVLTF
TRBJ2-5 | TRBD2 | - | TRBV5-6 | TGTGCCAGCAGCCCTGCTGCGGGAGCCGGTGAGACCCAGTACTTC | CASSPAAGAGETQYF
TRBJ1-4 | - | - | TRBV9 | TGTGCCAGCAGCGCGGGACAATCGAGTAATGAAAAACTGTTTTTT | CASSAGQSSNEKLFF
TRBJ1-3 | - | - | TRBV9 | TGTGCCAGCAGCGTAGGTCTGACAGGAACCAGCTCTGGAAACACCATATATTTT | CASSVGLTGTSSGNTIYF
TRBJ1-6 | - | - | TRBV7-2 | TGTGCCAGCAGTTCCGGGGGAATCGGTTCACCCCTCCACTTT | CASSSGGIGSPLHF
TRBJ1-1 | - | - | TRBV5-1 | TGCGCCAGCAGCTTCAACAGCATGAACACTGAAGCTTTCTTT | CASSFNSMNTEAFF
TRBJ2-6 | TRBD1 | - | TRBV28 | TGTGCCAGCAGGGGTGACAGGGCCGGGGCCAACGTCCTGACTTTC | CASRGDRAGANVLTF
TRBJ2-7 | TRBD1 | - | TRBV6-5 | TGTGCCAGTCAACTAGGGGGCGGCCACGAGCAGTACTTC | CASQLGGGHEQYF
TRBJ1-2 | - | - | TRBV2 | TGTGCCAGCAGTAGTTCAGTCTATGGCTACACCTTC | CASSSSVYGYTF
TRBJ2-5 | TRBD2 | - | TRBV5-4 | TGTGCCAGCAGCTTAGGGACTAGCGGGACGGAGACCCAGTACTTC | CASSLGTSGTETQYF
TRBJ1-1 | TRBD1 | - | TRBV7-2 | TGTGCCAGCAGCTTAGGACAGGGGGGGAACACTGAAGCTTTCTTT | CASSLGQGGNTEAFF
TRBJ1-2 | TRBD1 | - | TRBV28 | TGTGCCAGCAGTCAATTAAGCCCATCTTGGGGACAGAATAACTATGGCTACACCTTC | CASSQLSPSWGQNNYGYTF
TRBJ1-1 | TRBD1 | - | TRBV7-2 | TGTGCCAGCAGCTTGGACAGGGAGGACGAAGCTTTCTTT | CASSLDREDEAFF
TRBJ1-2 | TRBD1 | - | TRBV6-4 | TGTGCCAGCAGTGTCGAGACAGGGGGTGGCTACACCTTC | CASSVETGGGYTF
TRBJ2-5 | - | - | TRBV4-3 | TGCGCCAGCAGCCAAGATCTTGGCCGCGGGGAGACCCAGTACTTC | CASSQDLGRGETQYF
TRBJ2-2 | - | once | TRBV5-1 | TGCGCCAGCGCGGAGGGGACGAACACCGGGGAGCTGTTTTTT | CASAEGTNTGELFF
TRBJ2-1 | TRBD2 | - | TRBV6-4 | TGTGCCAGCAGTAAGACGGGGGAGGGAAATGAGCAGTTCTTC | CASSKTGEGNEQFF
TRBJ2-2 | TRBD2 | - | TRBV9 | TGTGCCAGCAAGGGTAGCGGGAGTGGGGAGCTGTTTTTT | CASKGSGSGELFF
TRBJ1-2 | - | once | TRBV28 | TGTGCCAGCACCCCCCCCAGGAACTATGGCTACACCTTC | CASTPPRNYGYTF
TRBJ2-7 | TRBD1 | - | TRBV18 | TGTGCCAGCTCATGGGACAGCTCCTACGAGCAGTACTTC | CASSWDSSYEQYF
TRBJ1-5 | - | - | TRBV18 | TGTGCCAGCTCACCCGGCAGGGGTAGCAATCAGCCCCAGCATTTT | CASSPGRGSNQPQHF
TRBJ2-7 | TRBD1 | - | TRBV7-2 | TGTGCCAGCAGCGAAGGGACAGGGAGCTACTACGAGCAGTACTTC | CASSEGTGSYYEQYF
TRBJ2-3 | TRBD2 | - | TRBV5-1 | TGCGCCAGCAGCTTGGTACTAGCGGGGGGCCGGGGAGCGACAGATACGCAGTATTTT | CASSLVLAGGRGATDTQYF
TRBJ2-2 | - | - | TRBV7-7 | TGTGCCAGCAGCACGGGGGTGGGCACCGGGGAGCTGTTTTTT | CASSTGVGTGELFF
TRBJ2-1 | - | - | TRBV11-3 | TGTGCCAGCACTTCGGGGGTTGAGCAGTTCTTC | CASTSGVEQFF
TRBJ2-1 | TRBD2 | - | TRBV5-1 | TGCGCCAGCAGCCTCCCGGGACTAGCGGGAGTAAGAGAGCAGTTCTTC | CASSLPGLAGVREQFF
TRBJ1-1 | TRBD1 | - | TRBV6-1 | TGTGCCAGCAGTGGACAGGGGCAGACTGAAGCTTTCTTT | CASSGQGQTEAFF
TRBJ2-3 | - | - | TRBV9 | TGTGCCAGCAGCGTAGGACAAGGGAGTTGGTGGGATACGCAGTATTTT | CASSVGQGSWWDTQYF
TRBJ1-2 | - | - | TRBV11-1 | TGTGCCAGCAGCTCCACTGAGGGTCCTTACTATGGCTACACCTTC | CASSSTEGPYYGYTF
TRBJ2-5 | TRBD1 | - | TRBV27 | TGTGCCAGCAGCCAGACAGGGTTGGGGCCCGAGACCCAGTACTTC | CASSQTGLGPETQYF
TRBJ1-5 | - | once | TRBV7-2 | TGTGCCAGCAGCTTGACCAGGGGAGTGGGTTTTGATCAGCCCCAGCATTTT | CASSLTRGVGFDQPQHF
TRBJ1-1 | - | - | TRBV6-5 | TGTGCCAGCAGCCACCTCGCAGGGATGGCTGAAGCTTTCTTT | CASSHLAGMAEAFF
TRBJ2-7 | TRBD1 | - | TRBV7-9 | TGTGCCAGCAGCTTAGCACCGGGACAGGGGAGCGCCTACGAGCAGTACTTC | CASSLAPGQGSAYEQYF
TRBJ1-3 | - | - | TRBV30 | TGTGCCTGGAACTTTGGCTCTGGAAACACCATATATTTT | CAWNFGSGNTIYF
TRBJ1-1 | TRBD1 | - | TRBV10-3 | TGTGCCATCAGTGAAAACCCAGGGGGTAACACTGAAGCTTTCTTT | CAISENPGGNTEAFF
TRBJ2-7 | - | once | TRBV5-1 | TGCGCCAGCGGCGAACAGGGTTTCCACGAGCAGTACTTC | CASGEQGFHEQYF